Listed below are T cell receptor beta chains from one sample, sequenced in a study of blood T cell repertoires in COVID-19. Only in-frame clones appear in the TCRdb table, and some are missing; sequencing was by immunoSEQ multiplex PCR. The data show 55,000 to 80,000 clones, about 91% seen once. Source material: peripheral blood. The origin of the receptors is a man between 45 and 60 years old with active COVID-19. Each CDR3 is given with its conserved first and last residue. A D gene is named only where the DNA matches it firmly. Size is omitted from some rows. Given values are once, few, many or a class for expanded clones.

d_gene	j_gene	abundance	v_gene	CDR3aa	CDR3nt
TRBD1	TRBJ2-1	NA	TRBV7-9	CASSLTQGENEQFF	TGTGCCAGCAGCCTAACTCAGGGGGAGAATGAGCAGTTCTTC
NA	TRBJ2-7	NA	TRBV6-5	CASSQDTAEQYF	TGTGCCAGCAGTCAGGACACCGCCGAGCAGTACTTC
NA	TRBJ2-2	NA	TRBV21-1	CASSKAATSGGTNTGELFF	TGTGCCAGCAGCAAAGCCGCGACTAGCGGGGGGACGAACACCGGGGAGCTGTTTTTT
NA	TRBJ1-3	few	TRBV5-4	CASSLAQTRNTIYF	TGTGCCAGCAGCTTGGCACAGACGAGAAACACCATATATTTT
NA	TRBJ2-3	NA	TRBV5-1	CASSLAPGSTDTQYF	TGCGCCAGCAGCTTGGCACCGGGGTCGACAGATACGCAGTATTTT
TRBD1	TRBJ1-4	NA	TRBV6-6	CASSSGQGGEKLFF	TGTGCCAGCAGTTCAGGACAGGGGGGCGAAAAACTGTTTTTT
TRBD1	TRBJ1-2	NA	TRBV7-2	CASSYGTGANYGYTF	TGTGCCAGCAGCTATGGGACAGGGGCCAACTATGGCTACACCTTC
NA	TRBJ1-2	NA	TRBV29-1	CSVASGSGYTF	TGCAGCGTTGCATCAGGCTCTGGCTACACCTTC
NA	TRBJ2-7	NA	TRBV11-1	CASSLEQNYEQYF	TGTGCCAGCAGCTTAGAACAGAACTACGAGCAGTACTTC
NA	TRBJ2-1	NA	TRBV7-8	CASSLGPDNEQFF	TGTGCCAGCAGCTTAGGGCCTGACAATGAGCAGTTCTTC
TRBD2	TRBJ2-1	once	TRBV7-9	CASSFGGVANEQFF	TGTGCCAGCAGCTTTGGGGGGGTGGCCAATGAGCAGTTCTTC
TRBD1	TRBJ1-5	NA	TRBV9	CASSATGTVIQPQHF	TGTGCCAGCAGCGCCACCGGGACAGTAATTCAGCCCCAGCATTTT
NA	TRBJ2-3	NA	TRBV24-1	CATTKDSTSTDTQYF	TGTGCCACCACCAAGGACTCAACCAGCACAGATACGCAGTATTTT
NA	TRBJ2-7	NA	TRBV19	CASKQIHEQYF	TGTGCCAGTAAACAGATCCACGAGCAGTACTTC
TRBD1	TRBJ1-1	NA	TRBV5-1	CASSSQGVMTEAFF	TGCGCCAGCAGCTCTCAGGGGGTTATGACTGAAGCTTTCTTT
NA	TRBJ2-2	NA	TRBV3-1/TRBV3-2	CASRWRSNTGELFF	TGTGCCAGCCGCTGGCGGTCGAACACCGGGGAGCTGTTTTTT
NA	TRBJ2-5	once	TRBV11-2	CASSSPGETQYF	TGTGCCAGCAGCTCTCCGGGGGAGACCCAGTACTTC
NA	TRBJ2-3	NA	TRBV9	CASSVAEREQYF	TGTGCCAGCAGCGTAGCGGAGAGGGAGCAGTATTTT
TRBD1	TRBJ2-7	NA	TRBV11-2	CASSLGTGNGEQYF	TGTGCCAGCAGCTTAGGGACAGGGAATGGCGAGCAGTACTTC
NA	TRBJ2-1	NA	TRBV12-5	CASGLVSYNEQFF	TGTGCTAGTGGTTTGGTGAGTTACAATGAGCAGTTCTTC
TRBD2	TRBJ2-7	NA	TRBV11-2	CASSSLGLAAYEQYF	TGTGCCAGCAGCTCCTTGGGACTAGCTGCCTACGAGCAGTACTTC
NA	TRBJ1-1	NA	TRBV7-3	CASSLGQNTEAFF	TGTGCCAGCAGCTTGGGGCAGAACACTGAAGCTTTCTTT
NA	TRBJ1-2	NA	TRBV7-9	CASSSRTVQAYGYTF	TGTGCCAGCAGCTCCCGAACGGTGCAAGCCTATGGCTACACCTTC
TRBD2	TRBJ2-3	NA	TRBV29-1	CSVPGPGGNTDTQYF	TGCAGCGTCCCCGGCCCGGGGGGGAACACAGATACGCAGTATTTT
NA	TRBJ1-4	few	TRBV4-1	CASSQDRWRASEKLFF	TGCGCCAGCAGCCAAGATCGATGGAGGGCGAGCGAAAAACTGTTTTTT
TRBD2	TRBJ2-5	NA	TRBV7-8	CASSLAVQRGLQETQYF	TGTGCCAGCAGCTTAGCGGTCCAGCGGGGGCTCCAAGAGACCCAGTACTTC
TRBD1	TRBJ1-2	NA	TRBV5-1	CASSSGGQGTYGYTF	TGCGCCAGCAGCTCGGGGGGACAGGGAACCTATGGCTACACCTTC
TRBD1	TRBJ1-2	NA	TRBV25-1	CASSDPVTGEVYGYTF	TGTGCCAGCAGTGATCCTGTGACAGGGGAGGTCTATGGCTACACCTTC
NA	TRBJ1-2	few	TRBV5-4	CASSPFGATGYTF	TGTGCCAGCAGCCCGTTCGGTGCTACGGGCTACACCTTC
TRBD1	TRBJ2-3	NA	TRBV13	CASSTQDRVGDTDTQYF	TGTGCCAGCAGCACACAAGACAGGGTGGGTGACACAGATACGCAGTATTTT
TRBD2	TRBJ2-3	once	TRBV18	CASSQASGNGDTQYF	TGTGCCAGCTCACAGGCTAGCGGGAATGGTGATACGCAGTATTTT
TRBD1	TRBJ1-6	NA	TRBV28	CASSPGTGPTSPLHF	TGTGCCAGCAGTCCTGGGACAGGGCCGACTTCACCCCTCCACTTT
NA	TRBJ1-2	NA	TRBV18	CASSPDINYGYTF	TGTGCCAGCTCACCGGACATTAACTATGGCTACACCTTC
TRBD2	TRBJ2-1	NA	TRBV3-1/TRBV3-2	CASSQDRPSGVGEQFF	TGTGCCAGCAGCCAAGATCGACCTAGCGGTGTGGGGGAGCAGTTCTTC
NA	TRBJ1-5	NA	TRBV6-5	CASSQGISNQPQHF	TGTGCCAGCAGTCAGGGTATCAGCAATCAGCCCCAGCATTTT
TRBD1	TRBJ1-5	NA	TRBV7-2	CASSSRTGGNQPQHF	TGTGCCAGCAGTTCAAGGACAGGGGGCAATCAGCCCCAGCATTTT
TRBD2	TRBJ2-7	NA	TRBV11-2	CASSRTSGGDYEQYF	TGTGCCAGCAGCCGAACTAGCGGGGGGGACTACGAGCAGTACTTC
TRBD1	TRBJ2-1	NA	TRBV18	CASSPGQPYNEQFF	TGTGCCAGCTCACCGGGACAGCCCTACAATGAGCAGTTCTTC
NA	TRBJ1-5	NA	TRBV12-3/TRBV12-4	CASSEFSNQPQHF	TGTGCCAGCAGCGAGTTTAGCAATCAGCCCCAGCATTTT
NA	TRBJ2-5	NA	TRBV15	CATSRATRGQETQYF	TGTGCCACCAGCAGAGCGACGCGGGGACAAGAGACCCAGTACTTC
TRBD1	TRBJ2-5	NA	TRBV12-5	CASGSPDRESRETQYF	TGTGCTAGTGGTTCCCCCGACAGGGAATCGCGAGAGACCCAGTACTTC
NA	TRBJ2-1	NA	TRBV2	CASRFGGAGPMEFF	TGTGCCAGCAGGTTCGGCGGGGCAGGCCCCATGGAGTTCTTC
TRBD1	TRBJ2-7	NA	TRBV24-1	CATSEWDRGYEQYF	TGTGCCACCAGTGAGTGGGACAGGGGCTACGAGCAGTACTTC
NA	TRBJ1-5	NA	TRBV5-1	CASSLGLDQPQHF	TGCGCCAGCAGCTTGGGGCTCGATCAGCCCCAGCATTTT